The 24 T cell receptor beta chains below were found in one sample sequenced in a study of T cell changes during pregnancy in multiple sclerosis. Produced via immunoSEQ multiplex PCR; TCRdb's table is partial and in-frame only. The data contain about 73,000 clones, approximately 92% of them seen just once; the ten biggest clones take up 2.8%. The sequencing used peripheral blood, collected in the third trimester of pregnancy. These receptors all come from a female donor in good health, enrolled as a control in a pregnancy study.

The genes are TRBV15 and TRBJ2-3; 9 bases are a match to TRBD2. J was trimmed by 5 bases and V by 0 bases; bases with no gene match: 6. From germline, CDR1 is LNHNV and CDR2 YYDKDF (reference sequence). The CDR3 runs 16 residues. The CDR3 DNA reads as TGTGCCACCAGCAGAGAAGGCGGGGGGGCCGGAGATACGCAGTATTTT. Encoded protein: CATSREGGGAGDTQYF.

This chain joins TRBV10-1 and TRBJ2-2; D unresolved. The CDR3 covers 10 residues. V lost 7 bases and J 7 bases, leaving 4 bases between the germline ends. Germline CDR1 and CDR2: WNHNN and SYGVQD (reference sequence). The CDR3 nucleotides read TGCGCCAGCAATAACGGGGAGCTGTTTTTT. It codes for CASNNGELFF.

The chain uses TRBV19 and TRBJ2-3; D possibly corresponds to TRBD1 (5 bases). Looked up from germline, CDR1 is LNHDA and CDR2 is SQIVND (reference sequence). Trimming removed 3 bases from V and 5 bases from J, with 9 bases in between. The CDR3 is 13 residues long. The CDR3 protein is CASSIQGRDTQYF. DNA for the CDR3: TGTGCCAGTAGTATCCAGGGCAGAGATACGCAGTATTTT.

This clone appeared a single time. CDR3 region: CASSYSRTSYEQYF. In DNA, the CDR3 is TGTGCCAGCAGTTACTCAAGGACTTCCTACGAGCAGTACTTC. This chain links TRBV6-6 with TRBJ2-7; weak D call: TRBD2 (5 bases). The CDR3 extends over 14 amino acids. The V end was cut by 0 bases, the J end by 1 base, with 7 bases between. Germline lookup yields CDR1 MNHNY and CDR2 SVGAGI (reference sequence).

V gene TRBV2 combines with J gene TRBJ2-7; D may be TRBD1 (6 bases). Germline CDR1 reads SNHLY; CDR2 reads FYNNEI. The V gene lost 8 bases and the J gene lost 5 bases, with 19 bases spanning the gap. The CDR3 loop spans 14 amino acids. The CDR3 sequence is CASDQGSTVHEQYF. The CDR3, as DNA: TGTGCCAGCGATCAGGGGTCGACGGTTCACGAGCAGTACTTC. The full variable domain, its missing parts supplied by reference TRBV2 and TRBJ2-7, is EPEVTQTPSHQVTQMGQEVILRCVPISNHLYFYWYRQILGQKVEFLVSFYNNEISEKSEIFDDQFSVERPDGSNFTLKIRSTKLEDSAMYFCASDQGSTVHEQYFGPGTRLTVT.

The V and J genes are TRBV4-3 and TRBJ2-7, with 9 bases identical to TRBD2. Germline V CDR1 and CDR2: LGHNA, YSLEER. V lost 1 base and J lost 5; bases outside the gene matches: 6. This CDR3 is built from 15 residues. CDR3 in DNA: TGCGCCAGCAGCCAAGCCGGGACTAGCTATGACGAGCAGTACTTC. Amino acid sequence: CASSQAGTSYDEQYF.

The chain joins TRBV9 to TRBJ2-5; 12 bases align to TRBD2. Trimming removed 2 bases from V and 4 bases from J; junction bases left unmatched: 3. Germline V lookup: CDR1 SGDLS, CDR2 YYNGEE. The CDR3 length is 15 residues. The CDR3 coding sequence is TGTGCCAGCAGCGTGACTAGCGGGAGTGTAGAGACCCAGTACTTC. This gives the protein CASSVTSGSVETQYF.

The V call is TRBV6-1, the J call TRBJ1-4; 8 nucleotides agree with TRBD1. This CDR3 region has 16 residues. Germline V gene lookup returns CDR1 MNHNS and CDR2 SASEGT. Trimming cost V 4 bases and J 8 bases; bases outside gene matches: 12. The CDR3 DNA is TGTGCCAGCAGTGCTTTAACGGGCAGGGGGCAAGAAAAACTGTTTTTT. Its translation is CASSALTGRGQEKLFF.

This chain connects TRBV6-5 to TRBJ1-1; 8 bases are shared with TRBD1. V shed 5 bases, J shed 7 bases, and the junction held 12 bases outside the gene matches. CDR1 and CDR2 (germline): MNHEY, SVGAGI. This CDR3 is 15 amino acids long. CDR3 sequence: CASSKFPRQGFEAFF. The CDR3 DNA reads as TGTGCCAGCAGTAAGTTCCCGAGACAGGGGTTTGAAGCTTTCTTT.

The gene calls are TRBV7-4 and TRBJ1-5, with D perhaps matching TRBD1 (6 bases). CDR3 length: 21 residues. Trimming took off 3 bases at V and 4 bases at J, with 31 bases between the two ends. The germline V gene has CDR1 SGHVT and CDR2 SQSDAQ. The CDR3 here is CASSFLVRGLLTLGRNQPQHF. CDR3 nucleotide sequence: TGTGCCAGCAGCTTCTTAGTCAGGGGTCTTCTGACACTGGGAAGGAATCAGCCCCAGCATTTT.

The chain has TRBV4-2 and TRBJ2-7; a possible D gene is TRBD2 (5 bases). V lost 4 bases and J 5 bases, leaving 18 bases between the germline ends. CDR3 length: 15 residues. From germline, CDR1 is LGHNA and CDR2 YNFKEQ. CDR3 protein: CASSRQDSQDHEQYF. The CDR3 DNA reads TGTGCCAGCAGCCGCCAGGACTCCCAAGACCACGAGCAGTACTTC.

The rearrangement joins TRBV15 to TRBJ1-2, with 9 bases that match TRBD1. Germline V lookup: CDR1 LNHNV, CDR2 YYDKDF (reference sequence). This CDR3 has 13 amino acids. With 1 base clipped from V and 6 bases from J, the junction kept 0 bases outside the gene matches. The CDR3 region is CATSRGTGDGYTF. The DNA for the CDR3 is TGTGCCACCAGCAGAGGGACAGGGGATGGCTACACCTTC.

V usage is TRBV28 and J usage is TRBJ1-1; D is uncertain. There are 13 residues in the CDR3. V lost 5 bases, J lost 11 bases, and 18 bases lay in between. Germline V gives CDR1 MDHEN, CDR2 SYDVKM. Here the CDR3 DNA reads TGTGCCAGCAGTCCCTGGGAGGGTAAGGAGGCTTTCTTT. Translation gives CASSPWEGKEAFF.

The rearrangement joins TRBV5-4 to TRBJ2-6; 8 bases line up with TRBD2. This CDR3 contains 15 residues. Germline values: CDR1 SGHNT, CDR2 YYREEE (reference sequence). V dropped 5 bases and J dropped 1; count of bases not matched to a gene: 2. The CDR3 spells CASRPSGSGANVLTF. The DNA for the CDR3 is TGTGCCAGCAGACCTAGCGGGTCTGGGGCCAACGTCCTGACTTTC. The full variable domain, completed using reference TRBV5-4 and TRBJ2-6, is ETGVTQSPTHLIKTRGQQVTLRCSSQSGHNTVSWYQQALGQGPQFIFQYYREEENGRGNFPPRFSGLQFPNYSSELNVNALELDDSALYLCASRPSGSGANVLTFGAGSRLTVL.

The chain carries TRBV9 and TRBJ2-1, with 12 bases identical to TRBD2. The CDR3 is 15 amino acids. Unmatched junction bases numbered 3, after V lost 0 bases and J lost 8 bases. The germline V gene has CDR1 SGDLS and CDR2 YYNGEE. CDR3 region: CASSVASGRADEQFF. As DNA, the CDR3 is TGTGCCAGCAGCGTAGCTAGCGGGAGGGCTGATGAGCAGTTCTTC.

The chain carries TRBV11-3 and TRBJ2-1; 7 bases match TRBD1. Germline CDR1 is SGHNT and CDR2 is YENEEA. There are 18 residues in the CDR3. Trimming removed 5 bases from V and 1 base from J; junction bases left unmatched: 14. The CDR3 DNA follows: TGTGCCAGCAGCCAACGTGGAAGACAGGGATCGTCCTACAATGAGCAGTTCTTC. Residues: CASSQRGRQGSSYNEQFF.

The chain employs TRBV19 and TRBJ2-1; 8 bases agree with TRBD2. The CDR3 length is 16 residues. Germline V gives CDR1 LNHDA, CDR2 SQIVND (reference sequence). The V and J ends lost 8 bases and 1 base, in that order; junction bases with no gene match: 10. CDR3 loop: CASSPWSGSSYNEQFF. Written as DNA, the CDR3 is TGTGCCAGTTCCCCGTGGAGCGGGAGTTCCTACAATGAGCAGTTCTTC.

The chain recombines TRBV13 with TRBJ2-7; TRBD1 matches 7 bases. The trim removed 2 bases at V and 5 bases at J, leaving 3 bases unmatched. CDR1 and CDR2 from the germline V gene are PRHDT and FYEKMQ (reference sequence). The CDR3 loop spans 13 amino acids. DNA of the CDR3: TGTGCCAGCAGCTTAACAGGGGTAAACGAGCAGTACTTC. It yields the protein CASSLTGVNEQYF.

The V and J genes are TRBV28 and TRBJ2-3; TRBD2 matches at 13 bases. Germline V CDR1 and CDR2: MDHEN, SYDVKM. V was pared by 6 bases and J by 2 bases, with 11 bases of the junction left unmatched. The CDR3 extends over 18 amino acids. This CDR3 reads CASSWTSGGPPLTDTQYF. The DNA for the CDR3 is TGTGCCAGCAGCTGGACTAGCGGGGGCCCCCCACTCACAGATACGCAGTATTTT.

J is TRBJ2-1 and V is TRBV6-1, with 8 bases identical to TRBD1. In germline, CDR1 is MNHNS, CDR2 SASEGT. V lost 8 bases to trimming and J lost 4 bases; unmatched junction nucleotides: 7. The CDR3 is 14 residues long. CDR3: CASLTGEGYNEQFF. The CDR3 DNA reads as TGTGCCAGCCTGACAGGGGAAGGATACAATGAGCAGTTCTTC.

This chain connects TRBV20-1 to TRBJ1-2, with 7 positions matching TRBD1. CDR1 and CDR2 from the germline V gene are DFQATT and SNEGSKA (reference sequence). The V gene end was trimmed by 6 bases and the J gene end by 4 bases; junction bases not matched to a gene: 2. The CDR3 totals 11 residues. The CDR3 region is CSATGPYGYTF. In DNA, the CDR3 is TGCAGTGCGACAGGGCCCTATGGCTACACCTTC.

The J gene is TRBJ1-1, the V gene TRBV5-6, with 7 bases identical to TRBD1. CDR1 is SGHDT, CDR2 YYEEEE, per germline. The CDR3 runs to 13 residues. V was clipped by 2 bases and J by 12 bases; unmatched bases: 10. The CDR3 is CASSFNLQGMSFF. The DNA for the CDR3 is TGTGCCAGCAGCTTCAACTTACAGGGGATGTCTTTCTTT.

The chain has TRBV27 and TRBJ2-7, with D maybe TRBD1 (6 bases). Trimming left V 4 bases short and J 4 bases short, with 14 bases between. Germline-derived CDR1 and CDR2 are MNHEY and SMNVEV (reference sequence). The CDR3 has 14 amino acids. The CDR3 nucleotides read TGTGCCAGCAGTTCGTCGACAGGTTCGTACGAGCAGTACTTC. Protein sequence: CASSSSTGSYEQYF.

This chain's CDR3 is CASRASGRNTGELFF. In nucleotides, the CDR3 is TGTGCCAGCAGGGCTAGCGGGCGAAACACCGGGGAGCTGTTTTTT. The chain joins TRBV6-1 to TRBJ2-2; TRBD2 matches at 8 bases. Germline CDR1 MNHNS, CDR2 SASEGT. J gave up 2 bases and V 6 bases, and 5 bases lay outside the gene matches. CDR3 size: 15 residues.